This entry concerns a single TCR beta chain. The record originates from a study of blood T cell repertoires in COVID-19. About the study: Sites across the United States, Italy and Spain contributed samples from acute and convalescent COVID-19. Nucleic acid was either cDNA or gDNA, and it came from T cells, B-cell-depleted T cells, or PBMCs.

Authors' data handling: Counts of nucleated cells, estimated from reference gene primer amplification, were obtained. Assay used: immunoSEQ multiplex PCR; TCRdb lists only in-frame clones, some missing. From that table come the V and J calls and clone size; the DNA was used to work out D and trimming. The table lists some 190,000 clones, roughly 84% of them singletons, with 4.5% to 5% in the top ten. Germline V CDR1 and CDR2: LNHNV, YYDKDF (reference sequence). After removal of 0 bases from V and 8 bases from J, the junction contained 7 bases not matched to a gene. The CDR3 covers 16 residues. The TCR sequence derives from an elderly woman with acute or convalescent COVID-19. The sequencing input was peripheral blood. This chain joins TRBV15 and TRBJ2-1, with 10 bases identical to TRBD1. CDR3 sequence: CATSRDKGTGVYEQFF. The CDR3 nucleotides are TGTGCCACCAGCAGAGATAAGGGGACAGGGGTGTATGAGCAGTTCTTC.